This is a list of T cell receptor beta chains from one sample in a study of T cell responses to AZD1222 COVID-19 vaccine. TCRdb keeps only in-frame clones here, not all; method: immunoSEQ multiplex PCR. Of roughly 120,000 clones in the sample, more than 80% were seen once. Sequenced here: peripheral blood, sampled 28 days after the second AZD1222 dose. All receptors come from an adult who received the AZD1222 COVID-19 vaccine. Both conserved end residues are part of each CDR3. D genes are given only for firm matches. Where a row states a size, it is once, few, many or the class of an expanded clone; other rows omit it.

size: NA
V: TRBV19
D: NA
J: TRBJ1-1
DNA: TGTGCCAGTAGTATAGTGGGTGTGGAGGGCTCTGAAGCTTTCTTT
CDR3: CASSIVGVEGSEAFF

size: NA
V: TRBV7-6
D: TRBD1
J: TRBJ2-2
DNA: TGTGCCAGCAGCTTAGGCCGGGACAGCTTATCGAACACCGGGGAGCTGTTTTTT
CDR3: CASSLGRDSLSNTGELFF

size: NA
V: TRBV14
D: NA
J: TRBJ1-1
DNA: TGTGCCAGCAGGGGCGAAGGGACACCTCGTGGCACTGAAGCTTTCTTT
CDR3: CASRGEGTPRGTEAFF

size: NA
V: TRBV9
D: TRBD1
J: TRBJ2-5
DNA: TGTGCCAGCAGCGTAGATAGGGGGCTGGAGACCCAGTACTTC
CDR3: CASSVDRGLETQYF

size: NA
V: TRBV6-5
D: NA
J: TRBJ1-5
DNA: TGTGCCAGCACCGCGGACTTTAATCAGCCCCAGCATTTT
CDR3: CASTADFNQPQHF

size: NA
V: TRBV3-1/TRBV3-2
D: NA
J: TRBJ1-3
DNA: TGTGCCAGCAGCCAAAGCACAGTGCCTGGAAACACCATATATTTT
CDR3: CASSQSTVPGNTIYF

size: NA
V: TRBV6-5
D: NA
J: TRBJ1-5
DNA: TGTGCCGGGTCCATTGGGATGGTAAGCAATCAGCCCCAGCATTTT
CDR3: CAGSIGMVSNQPQHF

size: NA
V: TRBV6-5
D: NA
J: TRBJ1-1
DNA: TGTGCCAGCACCGACAGCCCGAACACTGAAGCTTTCTTT
CDR3: CASTDSPNTEAFF

size: NA
V: TRBV19
D: TRBD1
J: TRBJ1-1
DNA: TGTGCCAGTAGTACCGAGGGGACAGTTAACACTGAAGCTTTCTTT
CDR3: CASSTEGTVNTEAFF

size: NA
V: TRBV11-2
D: TRBD2
J: TRBJ2-7
DNA: TGTGCCAGCAGGGATCCACTAGCGGGAAAAGGGTACGAGCAGTACTTC
CDR3: CASRDPLAGKGYEQYF

size: medium-sized
V: TRBV2
D: NA
J: TRBJ2-7
DNA: TGTGCCAGCAGGGTAGCCCCTACAGAATCCTACGAGCAGTACTTC
CDR3: CASRVAPTESYEQYF

size: NA
V: TRBV7-9
D: NA
J: TRBJ1-1
DNA: TGTGCCAGCAGCTTAGTATGGTTAGGGAACACTGAAGCTTTCTTT
CDR3: CASSLVWLGNTEAFF

size: NA
V: TRBV5-1
D: NA
J: TRBJ1-5
DNA: TGCGCCAGCAGCTTGGGGATAGGGGCAAGTCAGCCCCAGCATTTT
CDR3: CASSLGIGASQPQHF

size: NA
V: TRBV9
D: NA
J: TRBJ2-1
DNA: TGTGCCAGCAGCGTTTTGACAAAGGGGGATGAGCAGTTCTTC
CDR3: CASSVLTKGDEQFF

size: NA
V: TRBV7-8
D: TRBD1
J: TRBJ1-6
DNA: TGTGCCAGCAGCTTAGGGGACAGTGGGCTTTGGAATTCACCCCTCCACTTT
CDR3: CASSLGDSGLWNSPLHF

size: NA
V: TRBV9
D: NA
J: TRBJ2-1
DNA: TGTGCCAGCAGCCGAGCTCCGAGAGGGGACAATGAGCAGTTCTTC
CDR3: CASSRAPRGDNEQFF

size: once
V: TRBV5-1
D: NA
J: TRBJ1-5
DNA: TGCGCCAGCAGCTTGGAAGGGGCGGGGAATCAGCCCCAGCATTTT
CDR3: CASSLEGAGNQPQHF

size: NA
V: TRBV30
D: NA
J: TRBJ2-3
DNA: TGTGCACGGGCAGGCCTCACAGATACGCAGTATTTT
CDR3: CARAGLTDTQYF

size: few
V: TRBV18
D: TRBD1
J: TRBJ1-1
DNA: TGTGCCAGCTCACGACAGGGGACGTTTTCTTCTGAAGCTTTCTTT
CDR3: CASSRQGTFSSEAFF

size: NA
V: TRBV4-1
D: TRBD1
J: TRBJ1-6
DNA: TGCGCCAGCAGCCGTCAACCCGGGACAGGGATCACCTATAATTCACCCCTCCACTTT
CDR3: CASSRQPGTGITYNSPLHF

size: once
V: TRBV5-1
D: TRBD1
J: TRBJ1-1
DNA: TGCGCCAGCAGCTTCGGGACAGGGGATGGGACTGAAGCTTTCTTT
CDR3: CASSFGTGDGTEAFF

size: NA
V: TRBV5-4
D: NA
J: TRBJ2-3
DNA: TGTGCCAGCAGGGCCCGAACTTCCACCACAGATACGCAGTATTTT
CDR3: CASRARTSTTDTQYF

size: NA
V: TRBV6-1
D: TRBD1
J: TRBJ2-3
DNA: TGTGCCAGCAGTGGGGGGGGACAGGGACTCACAGATACGCAGTATTTT
CDR3: CASSGGGQGLTDTQYF

size: NA
V: TRBV10-3
D: NA
J: TRBJ1-1
DNA: TGTGCCATCAGTGACCGGGACGGGGTGGGCACTGAAGCTTTCTTT
CDR3: CAISDRDGVGTEAFF

size: NA
V: TRBV5-5
D: NA
J: TRBJ1-5
DNA: TGTGCCAGCAGCTTGTATCAGGGCGGGCGCAATCAGCCCCAGCATTTT
CDR3: CASSLYQGGRNQPQHF